The present entry profiles one T cell receptor beta chain with its context. No antigen is known for it. One junction end disagrees with the germline gene, perhaps due to a read error. This sample was taken from a study of cytomegalovirus exposure and HLA in healthy donors. This CDR3 has 13 amino acids. Vbeta (60) and Jbeta (13) primers were used in the PCR. Only in-frame clones appear in the TCRdb table, and some are missing; sequencing was by immunoSEQ multiplex PCR. The repertoire holds about 100,000 clones, with about four fifths as singletons. Study conclusions and caveats: Sequencing artifact likely explains a cluster of highly shared sequence variants. Cytomegalovirus-associated TCR beta chains were listed, numbering under 200. As a later analysis showed, several of the most significant clusters appeared to be linked to common viral pathogens.

The material sequenced was PBMCs. The TCR sequence derives from a woman in her 70s in good health and CMV-seropositive. The chain carries TRBV5-3 and TRBJ2-7; D remains unclear. TRBV5-3 is known as an ORF, though its function is uncertain. CDR3 protein: CASSLRHIYEQYF. CDR3 bases: TGTGCCAGCAGCTTGCGACATATCTACGAGCAGTACTTC.